This T cell receptor (beta chain) was obtained from a study of cytomegalovirus exposure and HLA in healthy donors. The wider study: Earlier, 150 million to 200 million T cells were analyzed, and some 120 million unique TCR beta sequences were found among them. Some 85 million unique TCRs from HLA-typed donors were held in an early data release. General study results and limits: More clonal expansion characterized HLA-associated TCR beta chains than equally common others in a later analysis. The study put 150 to 200 TCR beta chains on its list as cytomegalovirus-associated.

With 60 Vbeta and 13 Jbeta primers, the PCR was carried out. Clones were sequenced by immunoSEQ multiplex PCR, and TCRdb holds only the in-frame ones, with some missing. The sample lists 150,000 to 200,000 clones; 55% to 65% were seen once. As regards this clone: Its target is not known.

The specimen sequenced was PBMCs. This receptor was identified in a man aged 35 to 55 in good health and CMV-seronegative.

The CDR3 nucleotides are TGTGCCAGCAGCTTAGGAGGGACAGGGAGGAATTCACCCCTCCACTTT. It specifies CASSLGGTGRNSPLHF. The J gene is TRBJ1-6, the V gene TRBV7-9; 9 bases map to TRBD1. The CDR3 is 16 amino acids. Per germline, CDR1 SEHNR and CDR2 FQNEAQ (reference sequence). J was trimmed by 7 bases and V by 1 base; bases with no gene match: 5.